This T cell receptor (beta chain) was recorded in a study of blood T cell repertoires in COVID-19. Using immunoSEQ multiplex PCR, the repertoire was profiled, and TCRdb retains in-frame clones only, with some absent. In the table there are fewer than 450,000 clones, about nine tenths of which are singletons. Trimming took 2 bases from V and 9 from J; bases not matched to a gene: 6. The germline CDR1 and CDR2 sequences are MDHEN and SYDVKM. The CDR3 runs to 14 residues. Input material: PBMCs or T cells enriched from blood (not recorded which). This chain uses TRBV28 with TRBJ1-1, with 10 bases fitting TRBD1. This sequence was found in a man between 18 and 35 years old who had recovered from COVID-19. CDR3 sequence (DNA): TGTGCCAGCAGTTTAAGGGGACAGGGGACTCAAGCTTTCTTT. This codes for CASSLRGQGTQAFF. Combining the CDR3 with reference TRBV28 and TRBJ1-1 gives the whole variable domain DVKVTQSSRYLVKRTGEKVFLECVQDMDHENMFWYRQDPGLGLRLIYFSYDVKMKEKGDIPEGYSVSREKKERFSLILESASTNQTSMYLCASSLRGQGTQAFFGQGTRLTVV.